This T cell receptor (beta chain) was captured by sequencing in a study of cytomegalovirus exposure and HLA in healthy donors. Notes on the study in general: 150 or so TCR beta chains were listed as cytomegalovirus-associated. Follow-up analysis later connected one missense variant in DCLRE1C with trimming of TCR beta V- and J-genes.

60 Vbeta and 13 Jbeta primers were used in PCR. Assay: immunoSEQ multiplex PCR; the TCRdb copy retains only in-frame clones and omits some. The sample yields some 200,000 clones, of which the top ten take up roughly 0.83%. Germline V gene lookup returns CDR1 MNHEY and CDR2 SMNVEV (reference sequence). This CDR3 has 15 residues. V trimming: 6 bases; J trimming: 2 bases; junction bases outside the gene matches: 4. For this clone: The antigen is undetermined.

Sequenced input: PBMCs. This receptor was obtained from a young woman in good health and CMV-seropositive. This chain links TRBV27 with TRBJ1-5; 10 positions agree with TRBD1. CDR3 in amino acids: CASRDRGDGNQPQHF. In DNA form, the CDR3 reads TGTGCCAGCAGGGACAGGGGGGATGGCAATCAGCCCCAGCATTTT.